This T cell receptor beta chain is drawn from a study of cytomegalovirus exposure and HLA in healthy donors. Points from the study as a whole: Across donors, most TCRs were seen rarely, yet some public ones were widespread. Previously analyzed data showed that most TCR beta V segments were productive at a frequency of about 87% or about 30%. The authors later linked a missense DCLRE1C variant to TCR beta V- and J-gene trimming. Follow-up analysis seemed to connect common viral pathogens with several of the most significant clusters identified.

On this clone itself: No antigen is known for it.

CDR3 size: 15 residues. Germline CDR1 is LGHNT and CDR2 is FRNRAP. J was trimmed by 5 bases and V by 2 bases; bases with no gene match: 8. Vbeta (60) and Jbeta (13) primers were used in the PCR. The data were produced by immunoSEQ multiplex PCR, yet TCRdb's version contains in-frame clones alone and is incomplete. The sample records 250,000 or so clones, over 70% being singletons. The TCR comes from a woman aged 55-69 years in good health and CMV-seropositive. V gene TRBV12-5 combines with J gene TRBJ1-2; 7 bases agree with TRBD1. Sequenced: PBMCs. CDR3 loop: CASGLIDRAAYGYTF. Written as DNA, the CDR3 is TGTGCTAGTGGTTTGATAGACAGGGCCGCTTATGGCTACACCTTC.